A single sample is the source of the 14 T cell receptor beta chains below, sequenced in a study of blood T cells in healthy people across ages. Sample-barcoded 5' priming and a J-beta primer mix drove a second PCR of 7 to 11 cycles. TCRdb called the 5' RACE reads again in MiXCR, with one record for every CDR3 protein. The sample includes 870,000 or so distinct CDR3 sequences, around 26% of them seen just once. Material for sequencing was blood. These receptors were obtained from a woman of 80 years or more in good health.

This clonotype was recorded at least ten times. The chain couples TRBV27 to TRBJ2-3; 8 nucleotides align to TRBD2. The CDR3 length is 15 residues. Per the germline V gene, CDR1 is MNHEY and CDR2 is SMNVEV (reference sequence). The V and J ends lost 1 base and 10 bases, in that order; junction bases with no gene match: 10. The CDR3 DNA is TGTGCCAGCAGTTTATACGGGGGGGGCAGAGGACCGCAGTATTTT. This codes for CASSLYGGGRGPQYF.

This clonotype has a handful of counts. V usage is TRBV5-1 and J usage is TRBJ2-5; D gene ambiguous. In germline, CDR1 is SGHRS, CDR2 YFSETQ. The CDR3 loop spans 13 amino acids. Trimming cost V 3 bases and J 1 base, with 7 bases left between them. CDR3 bases: TGCGCCAGCAGCTCGACGGCCCAAGAGACCCAGTACTTC. Translated: CASSSTAQETQYF.

This clonotype was seen ten or more times. This chain uses TRBV5-1 with TRBJ2-5, with unresolved D. From germline, CDR1 is SGHRS and CDR2 YFSETQ. Trimming took off 4 bases at V and 5 bases at J, with 27 bases between the two ends. This CDR3 spans 18 amino acids. CDR3 nucleotide sequence: TGCGCCAGCAGCCCCTCGAGCAGGACCCCGCGAGTTCGGGAGACCCAGTACTTC. This encodes CASSPSSRTPRVRETQYF.

Many counts were recorded for this clonotype. The chain carries TRBV5-1 and TRBJ2-3; TRBD2 might be the D (5 bases). Germline-derived CDR1 and CDR2 are SGHRS and YFSETQ. This CDR3 is 13 amino acids long. V was cut by 4 bases and J by 5 bases, with 11 bases left in between. CDR3 residues: CASSDGVGDTQYF. CDR3 nucleotides: TGCGCCAGCAGCGACGGGGTAGGAGATACGCAGTATTTT. The full variable domain, its missing parts supplied by reference TRBV5-1 and TRBJ2-3, is KAGVTQTPRYLIKTRGQQVTLSCSPISGHRSVSWYQQTPGQGLQFLFEYFSETQRNKGNFPGRFSGRQFSNSRSEMNVSTLELGDSALYLCASSDGVGDTQYFGPGTRLTVL.

This clonotype was detected ten times or more. The CDR3 region has the DNA TGTGCCAGCAGTCCGGGACTAGCGCGCGGGGCCAACGTCCTGACTTTC. Its protein is CASSPGLARGANVLTF. The chain uses TRBV6-2 or TRBV6-3 and TRBJ2-6; 10 nucleotides match TRBD2. The V segment lost 5 bases and the J segment 4 bases; nucleotides outside the gene matches: 5. The germline V gene has CDR1 MNHEY and CDR2 SVGEGT. The CDR3 sequence is 16 residues long.

This clonotype was seen ten or more times. V usage is TRBV10-3 and J usage is TRBJ1-5; 8 bases fit TRBD1. Germline lookup yields CDR1 ENHRY and CDR2 SYGVKD. V lost 3 bases and J lost 2; bases outside the gene matches: 6. This CDR3 has 16 residues. The CDR3 sequence is CAISDAGGGGNQPQHF. CDR3 DNA sequence: TGTGCCATCAGTGATGCAGGGGGCGGCGGCAATCAGCCCCAGCATTTT.

This sequence joins TRBV6-5 and TRBJ1-2, with D possibly TRBD1 on 5 matching bases. Per germline, CDR1 MNHEY and CDR2 SVGAGI. V lost 5 bases, J lost 4 bases, and 14 bases lay in between. The CDR3 extends over 14 amino acids. CDR3 protein: CASSMQGSFYGYTF. In nucleotides, the CDR3 is TGTGCCAGCAGTATGCAGGGATCTTTCTATGGCTACACCTTC.

This sequence joins TRBV15 and TRBJ2-3; the D gene is possibly TRBD1 (6 bases). Trimming removed 5 bases from V and 1 base from J, with 19 bases in between. Per the germline V gene, CDR1 is LNHNV and CDR2 is YYDKDF (reference sequence). The CDR3 has 17 residues. The CDR3 sequence is CATSSGDRLGGTDTQYF. In DNA, the CDR3 is TGTGCCACCAGCTCTGGCGACAGGTTGGGCGGCACAGATACGCAGTATTTT. The whole variable domain, filled in from reference TRBV15 and TRBJ2-3, reads DAMVIQNPRYQVTQFGKPVTLSCSQTLNHNVMYWYQQKSSQAPKLLFHYYDKDFNNEADTPDNFQSRRPNTSFCFLDIRSPGLGDTAMYLCATSSGDRLGGTDTQYFGPGTRLTVL.

This clonotype was seen a handful of times. This CDR3 reads CASSRTRYEQYF. CDR3 sequence (DNA): TGTGCCAGCAGCCGGACTAGATACGAGCAGTACTTC. The chain carries TRBV28 and TRBJ2-7; TRBD2 matches 7 bases. Germline CDR1 and CDR2: MDHEN and SYDVKM. Germline trimming cut 6 bases from V and 4 bases from J; bases unmatched to any gene: 3. This CDR3 is built from 12 residues.

This clonotype was counted ten times or more. The gene calls are TRBV3-1 and TRBJ1-5, with no clear D. CDR1 and CDR2 (germline): LGHDT, YNNKEL (reference sequence). V was trimmed by 1 base and J by 7 bases, leaving 8 bases between them. The CDR3 contains 13 residues. The CDR3 sequence: CASSQVQGQPQHF. The CDR3 DNA follows: TGTGCCAGCAGCCAAGTTCAAGGGCAGCCCCAGCATTTT.

This clonotype was recorded a few times. The J gene is TRBJ2-3, the V gene TRBV12-3 or TRBV12-4; D possibly matches TRBD1 or TRBD2 (5 bases each). Trimming shortened V by 6 bases and J by 4 bases, and 14 bases separated the two germline ends. The CDR3 consists of 14 residues. The DNA of the CDR3 is TGTGCCAGCAGCCGTCGGGTGGGGGCAGATACGCAGTATTTT. Amino acid sequence: CASSRRVGADTQYF.

The V call is TRBV29-1, the J call TRBJ2-7, with D possibly being TRBD2 (5 bases). Trimming took off 4 bases at V and 9 bases at J, with 19 bases between the two ends. The CDR3 extends over 13 amino acids. Germline CDR1 SQVTM, CDR2 ANQGSEA. The CDR3 is CSVARTPRDVQYF. The CDR3 DNA reads TGCAGCGTTGCTAGGACTCCACGAGACGTGCAGTACTTC.

V and J are TRBV28 and TRBJ2-3; TRBD1 is a possible D gene (5 bases). The CDR3 has 15 amino acids. Trimming pared 10 bases from V and 4 bases from J, leaving 21 bases between. Germline V gives CDR1 MDHEN, CDR2 SYDVKM. The CDR3 DNA reads as TGTGCCATCAAAGCCCAAGGGGCCGTGGCAGATACGCAGTATTTT. Encoded protein: CAIKAQGAVADTQYF.

This clonotype was detected a few times. The rearrangement joins TRBV7-3 to TRBJ2-1, with TRBD1 matching over 7 bases. Germline assignment: CDR1 SGHTA and CDR2 FQGTGA. This CDR3 comprises 16 residues. The trim removed 2 bases at V and 5 bases at J, leaving 9 bases unmatched. DNA for the CDR3: TGTGCCAGCAGCTTATGGGCGACAGGGCCGAACAATGAGCAGTTCTTC. This codes for CASSLWATGPNNEQFF.